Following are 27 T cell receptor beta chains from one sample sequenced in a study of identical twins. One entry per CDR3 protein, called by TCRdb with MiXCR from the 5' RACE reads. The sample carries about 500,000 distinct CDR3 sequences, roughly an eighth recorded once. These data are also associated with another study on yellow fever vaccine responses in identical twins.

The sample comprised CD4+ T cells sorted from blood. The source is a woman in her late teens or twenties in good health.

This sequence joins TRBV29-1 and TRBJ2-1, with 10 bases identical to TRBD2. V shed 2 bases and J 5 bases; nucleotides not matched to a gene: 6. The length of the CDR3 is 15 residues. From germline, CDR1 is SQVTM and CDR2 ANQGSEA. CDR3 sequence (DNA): TGCAGCGTTGAATTCGCTAGCGGGGGCAACAATGAGCAGTTCTTC. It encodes CSVEFASGGNNEQFF.

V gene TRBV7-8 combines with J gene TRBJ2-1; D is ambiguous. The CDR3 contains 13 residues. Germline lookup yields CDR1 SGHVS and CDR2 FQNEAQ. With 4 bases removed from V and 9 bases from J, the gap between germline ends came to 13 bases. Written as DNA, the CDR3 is TGTGCCAGCAGCTATTTACGTTACGGTGAGCAGTTCTTC. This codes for CASSYLRYGEQFF.

CDR3 nucleotides: TGTGCCAGCAGTGAAGCGCGGGGAACCTATAATTCACCCCTCCACTTT. Translation gives CASSEARGTYNSPLHF. The rearrangement links TRBV6-1 to TRBJ1-6; D call uncertain. Germline CDR1 MNHNS, CDR2 SASEGT. V was cut by 0 bases and J by 2 bases, with 8 bases left in between. This CDR3 is built from 16 residues.

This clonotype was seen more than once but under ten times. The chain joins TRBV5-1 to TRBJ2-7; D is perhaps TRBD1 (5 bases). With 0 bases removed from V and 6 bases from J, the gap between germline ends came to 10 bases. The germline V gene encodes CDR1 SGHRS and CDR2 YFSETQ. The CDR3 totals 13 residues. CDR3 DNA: TGCGCCAGCAGCTTGGTGCAGGGTCCCGAGCAGTACTTC. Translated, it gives CASSLVQGPEQYF.

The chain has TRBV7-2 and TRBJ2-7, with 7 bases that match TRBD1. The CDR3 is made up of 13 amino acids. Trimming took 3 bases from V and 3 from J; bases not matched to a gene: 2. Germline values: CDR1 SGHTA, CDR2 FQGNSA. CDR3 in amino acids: CASSFPGGYEQYF. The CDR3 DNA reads TGTGCCAGCAGCTTTCCAGGGGGCTACGAGCAGTACTTC.

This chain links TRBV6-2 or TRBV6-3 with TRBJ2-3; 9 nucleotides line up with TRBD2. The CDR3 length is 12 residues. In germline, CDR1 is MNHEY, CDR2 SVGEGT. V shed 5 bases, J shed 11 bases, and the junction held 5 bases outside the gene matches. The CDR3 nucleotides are TGTGCCAGCAGTCTAGCGGGAATTAAGCAGTATTTT. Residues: CASSLAGIKQYF.

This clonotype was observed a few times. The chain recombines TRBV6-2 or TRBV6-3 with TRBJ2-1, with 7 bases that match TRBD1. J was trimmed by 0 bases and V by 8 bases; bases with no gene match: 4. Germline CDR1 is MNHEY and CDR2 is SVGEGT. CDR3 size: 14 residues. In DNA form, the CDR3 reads TGTGCCAGCCTAGGACAGGTCTCCTACAATGAGCAGTTCTTC. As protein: CASLGQVSYNEQFF.

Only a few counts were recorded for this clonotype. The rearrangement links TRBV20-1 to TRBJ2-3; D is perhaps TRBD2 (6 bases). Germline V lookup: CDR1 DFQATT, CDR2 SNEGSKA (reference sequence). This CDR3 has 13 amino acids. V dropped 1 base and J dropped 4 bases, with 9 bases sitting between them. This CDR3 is CSARAGLPDTQYF. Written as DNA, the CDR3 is TGCAGTGCTAGAGCGGGACTTCCAGATACGCAGTATTTT.

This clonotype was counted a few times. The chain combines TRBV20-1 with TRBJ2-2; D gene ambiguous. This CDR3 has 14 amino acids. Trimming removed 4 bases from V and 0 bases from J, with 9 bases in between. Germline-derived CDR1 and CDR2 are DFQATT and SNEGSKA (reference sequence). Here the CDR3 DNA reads TGCAGTGCTAAGGGTTTGACGAACACCGGGGAGCTGTTTTTT. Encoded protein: CSAKGLTNTGELFF.

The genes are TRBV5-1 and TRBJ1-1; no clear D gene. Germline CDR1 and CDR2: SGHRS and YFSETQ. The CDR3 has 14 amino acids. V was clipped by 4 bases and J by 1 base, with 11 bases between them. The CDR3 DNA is TGCGCCAGCAGCGTAACTACAGAGAACACTGAAGCTTTCTTT. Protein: CASSVTTENTEAFF.

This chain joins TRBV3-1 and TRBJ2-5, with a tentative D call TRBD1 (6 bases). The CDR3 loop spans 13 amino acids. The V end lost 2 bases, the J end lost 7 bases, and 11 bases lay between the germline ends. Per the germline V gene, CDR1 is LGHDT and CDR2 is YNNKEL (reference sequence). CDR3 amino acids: CASSQLEQGTQYF. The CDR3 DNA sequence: TGTGCCAGCAGCCAACTCGAACAGGGGACCCAGTACTTC.

DNA of the CDR3: TGTGCCAGCAGTTACATGGCTAGCGGGAGAACCGGGGAGCTGTTTTTT. This codes for CASSYMASGRTGELFF. The chain employs TRBV6-5 and TRBJ2-2; 10 positions match TRBD2. V shed 2 bases, J shed 5 bases, and the junction held 5 bases outside the gene matches. The CDR3 runs to 16 residues. The V gene's germline CDR1 is MNHEY and CDR2 SVGAGI.

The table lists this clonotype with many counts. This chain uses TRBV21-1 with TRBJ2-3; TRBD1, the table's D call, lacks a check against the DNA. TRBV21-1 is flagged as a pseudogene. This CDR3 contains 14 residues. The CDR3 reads CASYRTQGSDTQYF. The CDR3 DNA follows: TGTGCCAGCTATAGGACCCAGGGGTCAGATACGCAGTATTTT.

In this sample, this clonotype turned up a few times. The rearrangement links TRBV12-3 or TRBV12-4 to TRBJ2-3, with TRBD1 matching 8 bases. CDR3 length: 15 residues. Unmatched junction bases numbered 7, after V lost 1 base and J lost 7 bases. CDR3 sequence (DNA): TGTGCCAGCAGTTTAGGCGGACAGGGCTTTAATACGCAGTATTTT. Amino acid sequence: CASSLGGQGFNTQYF.

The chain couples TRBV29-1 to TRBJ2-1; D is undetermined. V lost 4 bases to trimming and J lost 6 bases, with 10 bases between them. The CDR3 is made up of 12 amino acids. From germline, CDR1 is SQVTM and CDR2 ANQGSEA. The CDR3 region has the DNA TGCAGCGTTGGTGACAACTTCAATGAGCAGTTCTTC. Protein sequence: CSVGDNFNEQFF.

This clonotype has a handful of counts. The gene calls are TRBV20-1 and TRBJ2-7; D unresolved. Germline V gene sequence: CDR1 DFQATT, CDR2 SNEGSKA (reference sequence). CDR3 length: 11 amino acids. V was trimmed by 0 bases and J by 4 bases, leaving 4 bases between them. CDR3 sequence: CSARDKYEQYF. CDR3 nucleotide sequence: TGCAGTGCTAGAGATAAATACGAGCAGTACTTC.

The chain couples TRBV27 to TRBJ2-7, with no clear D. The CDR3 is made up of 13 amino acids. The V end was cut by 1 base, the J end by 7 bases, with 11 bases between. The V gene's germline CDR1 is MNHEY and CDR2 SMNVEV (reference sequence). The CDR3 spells CASSLLAVGEQYF. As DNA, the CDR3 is TGTGCCAGCAGTTTATTGGCCGTAGGGGAGCAGTACTTC.

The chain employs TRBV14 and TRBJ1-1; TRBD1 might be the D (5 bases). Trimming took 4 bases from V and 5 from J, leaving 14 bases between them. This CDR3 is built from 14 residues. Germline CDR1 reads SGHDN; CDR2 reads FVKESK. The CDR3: CASSRGGGQTEAFF. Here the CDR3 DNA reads TGTGCCAGCAGCCGCGGGGGAGGTCAAACTGAAGCTTTCTTT.

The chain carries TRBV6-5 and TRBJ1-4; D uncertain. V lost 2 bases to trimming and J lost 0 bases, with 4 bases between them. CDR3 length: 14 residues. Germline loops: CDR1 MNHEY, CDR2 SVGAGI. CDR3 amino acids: CASSYSTTNEKLFF. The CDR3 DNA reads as TGTGCCAGCAGTTACAGTACAACTAATGAAAAACTGTTTTTT.

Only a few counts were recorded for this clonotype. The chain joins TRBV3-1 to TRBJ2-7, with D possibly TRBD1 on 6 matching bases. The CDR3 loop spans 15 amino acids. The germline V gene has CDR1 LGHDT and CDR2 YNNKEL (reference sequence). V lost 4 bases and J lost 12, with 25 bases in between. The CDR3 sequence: CASSPSAPGTPDWYF. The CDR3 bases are TGTGCCAGCAGCCCATCCGCGCCAGGGACACCGGATTGGTACTTC.

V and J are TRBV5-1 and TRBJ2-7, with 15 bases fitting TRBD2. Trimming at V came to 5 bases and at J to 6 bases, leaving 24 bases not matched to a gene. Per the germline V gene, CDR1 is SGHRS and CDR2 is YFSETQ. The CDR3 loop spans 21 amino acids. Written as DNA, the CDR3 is TGCGCCAGCAGAATCGGGACACCAGTCCCGGGACTAGCGGGAGGCGATCGCGAGCAGTACTTC. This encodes CASRIGTPVPGLAGGDREQYF.

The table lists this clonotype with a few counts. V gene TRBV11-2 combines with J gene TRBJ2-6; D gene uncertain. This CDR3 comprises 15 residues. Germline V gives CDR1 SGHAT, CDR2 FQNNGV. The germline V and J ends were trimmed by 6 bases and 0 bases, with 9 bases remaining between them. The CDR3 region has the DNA TGTGCCAGCAGACCGGACCCCTCTGGGGCCAACGTCCTGACTTTC. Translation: CASRPDPSGANVLTF. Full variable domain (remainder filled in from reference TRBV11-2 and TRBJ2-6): EAGVAQSPRYKIIEKRQSVAFWCNPISGHATLYWYQQILGQGPKLLIQFQNNGVVDDSQLPKDRFSAERLKGVDSTLKIQPAKLEDSAVYLCASRPDPSGANVLTFGAGSRLTVL.

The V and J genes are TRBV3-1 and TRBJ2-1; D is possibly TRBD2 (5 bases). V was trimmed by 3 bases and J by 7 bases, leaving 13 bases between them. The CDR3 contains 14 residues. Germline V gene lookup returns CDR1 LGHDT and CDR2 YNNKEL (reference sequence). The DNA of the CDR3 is TGTGCCAGCAGCCATCTATATACGGGAAATGAGCAGTTCTTC. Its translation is CASSHLYTGNEQFF.

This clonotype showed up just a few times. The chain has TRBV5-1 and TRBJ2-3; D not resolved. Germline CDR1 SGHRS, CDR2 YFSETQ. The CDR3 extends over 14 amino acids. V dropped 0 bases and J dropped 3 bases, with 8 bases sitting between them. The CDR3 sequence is CASSLEDRTDTQYF. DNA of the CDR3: TGCGCCAGCAGCTTGGAGGACCGGACAGATACGCAGTATTTT.

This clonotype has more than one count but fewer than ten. CDR3 DNA sequence: TGTGCCAGCGCCCCAGGCGGGAAATGGACGCGGGGTCGGGAGCAGTTCTTC. The encoded protein is CASAPGGKWTRGREQFF. This chain joins TRBV9 and TRBJ2-1, with D possibly being TRBD2 (6 bases). CDR3 length: 17 amino acids. V shed 7 bases and J shed 10 bases, with 30 bases lying between them. The V gene's germline CDR1 is SGDLS and CDR2 YYNGEE.

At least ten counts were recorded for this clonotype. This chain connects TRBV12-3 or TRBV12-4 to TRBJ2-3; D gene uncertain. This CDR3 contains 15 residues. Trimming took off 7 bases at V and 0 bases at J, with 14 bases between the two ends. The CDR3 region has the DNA TGTGCCAGCACGTTCGTACCGGCTAGCACAGATACGCAGTATTTT. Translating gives CASTFVPASTDTQYF.

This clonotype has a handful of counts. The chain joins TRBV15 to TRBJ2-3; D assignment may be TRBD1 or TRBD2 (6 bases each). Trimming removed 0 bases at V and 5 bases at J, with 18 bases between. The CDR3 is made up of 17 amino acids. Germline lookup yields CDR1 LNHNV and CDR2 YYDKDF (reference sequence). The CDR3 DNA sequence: TGTGCCACCAGCAGAGATCGGTCGGGAGTCAGGGGAGATACGCAGTATTTT. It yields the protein CATSRDRSGVRGDTQYF.